This T cell receptor beta chain was found in a study of T cells in Graves' hyperthyroidism and ophthalmopathy. Study outcomes and limitations: The majority of expanded thyroid clonotypes above 0.001 also appeared in blood.

This clonotype was seen more than once but under ten times. No antigen is known for it. V lost 1 base and J 7 bases, leaving 10 bases between the germline ends. Germline V lookup: CDR1 SEHNR, CDR2 FQNEAQ (reference sequence). This CDR3 comprises 13 residues. RNA transcripts gave rise to amplified TCR beta CDR3 regions. A first-round RT-PCR of the TCR CDR3 used the HTBI primer set. TCRdb re-derived calls from the multiplex PCR reads in MiXCR, one entry per CDR3 protein. The sample contains about 380,000 distinct CDR3 sequences, 13% of which appear only once. With a duration under 2 months, the hyperthyroidism was newly diagnosed in patients aged 18 to 65. Lactation, pregnancy, other autoimmune disease or uncontrolled infection excluded patients.

The chain recombines TRBV7-9 with TRBJ1-1, with D perhaps TRBD1 (5 bases). Sequenced material: blood. This TCR was recovered from a man younger than 40 with Graves' hyperthyroidism that later progressed to Graves' ophthalmopathy. The chain's CDR3 is CASSLDGGGEAFF. For the CDR3, the DNA is TGTGCCAGCAGCTTAGACGGGGGGGGTGAAGCTTTCTTT.